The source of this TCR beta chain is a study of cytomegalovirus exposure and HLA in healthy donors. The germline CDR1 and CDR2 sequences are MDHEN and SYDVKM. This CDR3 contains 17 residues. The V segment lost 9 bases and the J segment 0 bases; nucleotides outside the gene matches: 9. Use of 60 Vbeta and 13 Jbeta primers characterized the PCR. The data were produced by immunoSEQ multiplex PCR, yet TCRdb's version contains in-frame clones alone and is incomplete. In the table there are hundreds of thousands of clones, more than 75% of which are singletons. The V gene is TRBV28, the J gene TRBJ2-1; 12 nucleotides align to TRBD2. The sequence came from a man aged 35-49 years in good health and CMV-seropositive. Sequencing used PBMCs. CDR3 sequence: CASLAASGRASYNEQFF. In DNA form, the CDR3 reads TGTGCCAGTCTGGCGGCTAGCGGGAGGGCCTCCTACAATGAGCAGTTCTTC.